The present entry profiles one T cell receptor beta chain with its context. Its antigen remains unidentified. The repertoire was sequenced with immunoSEQ multiplex PCR; TCRdb's copy has only in-frame clones and lacks some. Of about 1.5 million clones in the sample, under 99% were seen once. The data originate from a study of shared clonotypes between healthy human individuals. General observations from the study: Rarefaction showed sorted-subset sequencing was incomplete despite large depth.

Germline assignment: CDR1 SGHAT and CDR2 FQNNGV. This CDR3 has 17 amino acids. V was clipped by 5 bases and J by 0 bases; unmatched bases: 7. The split of CD4+ cells yielded CD45RA+ naive and CD45RA-negative memory subsets. The source is a man aged 25 to 45 in good health. V usage is TRBV11-2 and J usage is TRBJ2-7; 13 positions agree with TRBD2. The sequencing sample was made of naive CD4+ T cells sorted from blood. Subset of the sample: CD45RA+ positively selected. CDR3 bases: TGTGCCAGCAGCCCCAGACTAGCGGGAGGTACCTCCTACGAGCAGTACTTC. This sequence encodes CASSPRLAGGTSYEQYF.